The rows below give T cell receptor beta chains drawn from one sample of a study of blood T cell repertoires in COVID-19. The table came from immunoSEQ multiplex PCR; TCRdb's copy has only in-frame clones and leaves some out. The sample records about 140,000 clones, about 83% being singletons. Source material: PBMCs or T cells enriched from blood (not recorded which). The receptors here all came from a woman in her 50s with acute COVID-19. Each CDR3 is given with its conserved first and last residue. Each record gives: clone size, D gene, J gene, V gene, CDR3 protein, CDR3 DNA. The D gene is left open where the match is weak. Only some rows state a clone size, as once, few, many or a class for expanded clones.

>.|.|TRBJ1-2|TRBV19
CASSGSGDIMGYTF
TGTGCCAGTAGCGGGTCCGGGGACATTATGGGCTACACCTTC
>.|.|TRBJ2-6|TRBV5-1
CASSLGSFGVTPQGANVLTF
TGCGCCAGCAGCTTGGGTTCGTTCGGGGTAACCCCTCAAGGGGCCAACGTCCTGACTTTC
>.|.|TRBJ2-3|TRBV6-5
CASSREHSTDTQYF
TGTGCCAGCAGTCGAGAGCATAGCACAGATACGCAGTATTTT
>.|.|TRBJ1-1|TRBV7-3
CASRVGHTNTEAFF
TGTGCCAGCAGGGTCGGACACACGAACACTGAAGCTTTCTTT
>.|TRBD2|TRBJ2-7|TRBV5-8
CASSATTGLAGAEQYF
TGTGCCAGCAGCGCCACAACGGGACTAGCGGGAGCCGAGCAGTACTTC
>.|.|TRBJ2-2|TRBV19
CASSTLHGPQRVLFF
TGTGCCAGTAGTACCCTTCACGGGCCCCAGCGGGTTTTGTTTTTT
>.|.|TRBJ2-5|TRBV28
CASSHSWGSQETQYF
TGTGCCAGCAGCCATTCCTGGGGCAGCCAAGAGACCCAGTACTTC
>.|.|TRBJ2-4|TRBV18
CASSQEQGPQNIQYF
TGTGCCAGCTCACAAGAACAGGGCCCCCAAAACATTCAGTACTTC
>.|TRBD1|TRBJ1-2|TRBV12-3/TRBV12-4
CAIAIGTGDGYTF
TGTGCCATCGCTATTGGGACAGGGGACGGCTACACCTTC
>.|.|TRBJ2-3|TRBV30
CAWAVGTDTQYF
TGTGCCTGGGCGGTCGGGACAGATACGCAGTATTTT
>.|TRBD1|TRBJ1-4|TRBV29-1
CSVVGTAGDNEKLFF
TGCAGCGTTGTTGGGACAGCCGGGGATAATGAAAAACTGTTTTTT
>few|TRBD2|TRBJ2-7|TRBV6-5
CASSPGLAREQYF
TGTGCCAGCAGCCCGGGACTAGCGCGGGAGCAGTACTTC
>.|.|TRBJ1-3|TRBV7-3
CATLHRVPGNTIYF
TGTGCCACCCTCCACAGGGTTCCTGGAAACACCATATATTTT
>.|.|TRBJ1-5|TRBV2
CASTLTGRQPQHF
TGTGCCAGCACCCTTACAGGGCGGCAGCCCCAGCATTTT
>.|TRBD1|TRBJ1-3|TRBV9
CASSVSGGQGTGNTIYF
TGTGCCAGCAGCGTATCAGGAGGACAGGGAACTGGAAACACCATATATTTT
>.|TRBD2|TRBJ2-2|TRBV2
CASSQREGNTGELFF
TGTGCCAGCAGCCAGCGGGAGGGGAACACCGGGGAGCTGTTTTTT
>.|.|TRBJ1-2|TRBV5-5
CASSLGAGSGGYTF
TGTGCCAGCAGCTTGGGTGCCGGATCGGGAGGCTACACCTTC
>.|.|TRBJ2-7|TRBV21-1
CASSKKSPGSLYEQYF
TGTGCCAGCAGCAAAAAAAGTCCGGGATCTCTCTACGAGCAGTACTTC
>.|.|TRBJ2-7|TRBV28
CASSQNGGQYF
TGTGCCAGCAGTCAAAACGGCGGGCAGTACTTC
>.|TRBD1|TRBJ1-1|TRBV27
CASSPRQGITEAFF
TGTGCCAGCAGTCCCCGACAGGGGATCACTGAAGCTTTCTTT
>.|TRBD2|TRBJ2-1|TRBV7-6
CASSRGTSNEQFF
TGTGCCAGCAGCCGGGGGACTAGTAATGAGCAGTTCTTC
>.|.|TRBJ2-7|TRBV5-1
CASSLLAMETGEQYF
TGCGCCAGCAGCTTGCTAGCGATGGAAACCGGCGAGCAGTACTTC
>.|TRBD2|TRBJ2-7|TRBV18
CASSPIAGVGYEQYF
TGTGCCAGCTCACCCATAGCGGGAGTTGGGTACGAGCAGTACTTC
>.|.|TRBJ2-1|TRBV25-1
CASRGNGINEQFF
TGTGCCAGCAGAGGAAACGGGATCAATGAGCAGTTCTTC
>.|.|TRBJ2-7|TRBV7-2
CASSLQDYEQYF
TGTGCCAGCAGCTTACAGGACTACGAGCAGTACTTC
>.|TRBD2|TRBJ2-1|TRBV11-2
CASTKRELSYNEQFF
TGTGCCAGCACAAAGCGGGAGCTGTCCTACAATGAGCAGTTCTTC
>.|TRBD2|TRBJ2-2|TRBV30
CAWSVLAANTGELFF
TGTGCCTGGAGTGTGCTAGCGGCGAACACCGGGGAGCTGTTTTTT
>.|TRBD1|TRBJ2-3|TRBV5-1
CASSPGTDYTDTQYF
TGCGCCAGCAGCCCTGGGACAGATTACACAGATACGCAGTATTTT
>few|.|TRBJ2-1|TRBV6-6
CASSPGGAGEQFF
TGTGCCAGCAGCCCAGGAGGGGCCGGTGAGCAGTTCTTC
>.|TRBD1|TRBJ2-3|TRBV5-8
CASSSPTGDTSTDTQYF
TGTGCCAGCAGCTCGCCTACAGGGGACACCAGCACAGATACGCAGTATTTT
>.|.|TRBJ2-1|TRBV9
CASSVTRAGEQFF
TGTGCCAGCAGCGTAACTCGCGCGGGCGAGCAGTTCTTC
>.|TRBD1|TRBJ2-1|TRBV4-1
CASSQDDRGLAVEQFF
TGCGCCAGCAGCCAAGATGACAGGGGGCTCGCGGTCGAGCAGTTCTTC
>.|.|TRBJ1-4|TRBV30
CACIPSNEKLFF
TGTGCCTGTATACCGAGTAATGAAAAACTGTTTTTT
>.|TRBD1|TRBJ1-1|TRBV7-9
CASSGGLTGSEAFF
TGTGCCAGCAGCGGTGGACTGACAGGGTCTGAAGCTTTCTTT
>.|.|TRBJ1-2|TRBV28
CASSTRQNYGYTF
TGTGCCAGCAGTACGCGACAGAACTATGGCTACACCTTC
>.|TRBD2|TRBJ2-7|TRBV6-2/TRBV6-3
CASSPPLAGGHREQYF
TGTGCCAGCAGTCCACCACTGGCGGGAGGGCATCGGGAGCAGTACTTC
>once|TRBD1|TRBJ2-3|TRBV19
CASSIDGQGLGDTQYF
TGTGCCAGTAGTATAGATGGACAGGGGTTGGGAGATACGCAGTATTTT
>.|.|TRBJ1-2|TRBV20-1
CSARDWQRYTF
TGCAGTGCTAGAGACTGGCAGAGGTACACCTTC
>.|.|TRBJ2-3|TRBV10-2
CASSDSWGSTDTQYF
TGCGCCAGCAGTGATAGTTGGGGCTCCACAGATACGCAGTATTTT
>few|.|TRBJ1-6|TRBV28
CASKGGNSPLHF
TGTGCCAGCAAAGGCGGTAATTCACCCCTCCACTTT